A single sample is the source of the 9 T cell receptor beta chains below, sequenced in a study of patients and donors after allogeneic stem cell transplantation (TCRdb year 2020). The library was built by means of RT-PCR. Sequencing instrument: NextSeq 550. Using fastp at Q25 and MiXCR, TCRdb reprocessed the public reads and kept productive beta chains. Rows are combined by CDR3 protein, so each entry shows the most common genes and DNA. Counted in this sample were about a million distinct CDR3 sequences; around 17% of them appeared once. The ten largest clones capture approximately 5.9% of the sample. Material: blood, either unsorted or a sorted T cell fraction (not recorded which). All receptors derive from a human donor who was either an allogeneic HSCT recipient or a stem cell or donor lymphocyte infusion donor (not recorded which). It is not recorded whose cells these are; they may come from a transplant donor.

The chain links TRBV6-1 to TRBJ1-5; 12 bases agree with TRBD1. J lost 0 bases, V lost 4 bases, and 10 bases had no gene match. CDR3 size: 19 residues. Germline V CDR1 and CDR2: MNHNS, SASEGT. CDR3: CASSAGTGGAQYSNQPQHF. CDR3 in DNA: TGTGCCAGCAGTGCCGGGACAGGGGGCGCTCAGTATAGCAATCAGCCCCAGCATTTT.

The chain employs TRBV4-2 and TRBJ2-1; 9 nucleotides match TRBD2. Looked up from germline, CDR1 is LGHNA and CDR2 is YNFKEQ. This CDR3 spans 17 amino acids. The trim removed 0 bases at V and 4 bases at J, leaving 7 bases unmatched. CDR3 bases: TGTGCCAGCAGCCAAGATGGAACTAGCGGGCCATACAATGAGCAGTTCTTC. This sequence encodes CASSQDGTSGPYNEQFF.

This chain joins TRBV4-1 and TRBJ2-6; TRBD1 matches at 7 bases. The CDR3 consists of 18 residues. Trimming cost V 0 bases and J 0 bases; bases outside gene matches: 5. Germline V gene data show CDR1 as MGHRA and CDR2 as YSYEKL. The CDR3 here is CASSQERQGSSGANVLTF. The CDR3 nucleotides read TGCGCCAGCAGCCAAGAGAGACAGGGTTCCTCTGGGGCCAACGTCCTGACTTTC.

In this sample, this clonotype turned up many times. This rearrangement joins TRBV24-1 to TRBJ2-3; 12 bases line up with TRBD2. Germline assignment: CDR1 KGHDR and CDR2 SFDVKD. V lost 4 bases and J lost 7; bases outside the gene matches: 11. The CDR3 is 17 amino acids. In DNA form, the CDR3 reads TGTGCCACCAGTGACCGGTCGGGACTAGCGGGCCTAAATACGCAGTATTTT. Encoded protein: CATSDRSGLAGLNTQYF.

CDR3 sequence reads: CASSLASFFQPSYEQYF. DNA of the CDR3: TGTGCCAGCAGCTTAGCGTCTTTCTTTCAGCCCAGCTACGAGCAGTACTTC. The chain links TRBV7-8 to TRBJ2-7; unclear D gene. The germline V and J ends were trimmed by 0 bases and 3 bases, with 18 bases remaining between them. Germline values: CDR1 SGHVS, CDR2 FQNEAQ. This CDR3 region has 17 residues.

This clonotype showed up just a few times. The chain has TRBV7-9 and TRBJ1-5; a weak D match, TRBD1 (6 bases). Germline-derived CDR1 and CDR2 are SEHNR and FQNEAQ (reference sequence). This CDR3 is built from 15 residues. The V gene lost 3 bases and the J gene lost 6 bases, with 15 bases spanning the gap. This chain's CDR3 is CASSLSGEEGQPQHF. In DNA, the CDR3 is TGTGCCAGCAGCTTGTCAGGGGAAGAAGGTCAGCCCCAGCATTTT.

This clonotype was observed a few times. The chain couples TRBV12-3 or TRBV12-4 to TRBJ2-3, with TRBD2 identical over 15 bases. V was pared by 6 bases and J by 0 bases, with 4 bases of the junction left unmatched. This CDR3 is built from 17 residues. CDR3 loop: CASRTGTSGRSTDTQYF. In DNA form, the CDR3 reads TGTGCCAGCAGGACCGGGACTAGCGGGAGGAGCACAGATACGCAGTATTTT.

This clonotype was detected only a few times. This chain connects TRBV20-1 to TRBJ1-3; possibly TRBD1 for D (5 bases). CDR1 is DFQATT, CDR2 SNEGSKA, per germline (reference sequence). The length of the CDR3 is 16 residues. With 7 bases removed from V and 3 bases from J, the gap between germline ends came to 22 bases. The CDR3 is CSGALDKALGGNTIYF. CDR3 bases: TGCAGTGGAGCTCTGGACAAGGCGTTGGGTGGAAACACCATATATTTT.

This clonotype was seen more than once but under ten times. This chain links TRBV12-3 or TRBV12-4 with TRBJ2-1, with TRBD1 matching over 7 bases. The length of the CDR3 is 15 residues. With V trimmed by 4 bases and J by 0 bases, 3 bases remained unmatched. The CDR3 DNA reads TGTGCCAGCAGTTCGACAGGGTTCTCCTACAATGAGCAGTTCTTC. Protein product: CASSSTGFSYNEQFF.